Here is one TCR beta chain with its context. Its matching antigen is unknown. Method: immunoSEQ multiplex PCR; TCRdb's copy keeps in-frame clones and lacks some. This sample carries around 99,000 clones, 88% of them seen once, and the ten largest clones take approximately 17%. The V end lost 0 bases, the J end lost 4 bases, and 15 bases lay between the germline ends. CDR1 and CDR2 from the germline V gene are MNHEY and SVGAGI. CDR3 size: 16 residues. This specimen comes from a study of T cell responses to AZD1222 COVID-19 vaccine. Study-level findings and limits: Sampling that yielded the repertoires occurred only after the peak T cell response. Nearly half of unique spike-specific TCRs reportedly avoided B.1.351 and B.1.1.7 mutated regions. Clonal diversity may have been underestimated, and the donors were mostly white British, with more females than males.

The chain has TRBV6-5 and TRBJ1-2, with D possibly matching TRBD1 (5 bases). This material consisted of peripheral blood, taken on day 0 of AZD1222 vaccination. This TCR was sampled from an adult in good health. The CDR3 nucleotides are TGTGCCAGCAGTTACTCGGCGGCAGGGTCCGGCTATGGCTACACCTTC. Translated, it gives CASSYSAAGSGYGYTF.